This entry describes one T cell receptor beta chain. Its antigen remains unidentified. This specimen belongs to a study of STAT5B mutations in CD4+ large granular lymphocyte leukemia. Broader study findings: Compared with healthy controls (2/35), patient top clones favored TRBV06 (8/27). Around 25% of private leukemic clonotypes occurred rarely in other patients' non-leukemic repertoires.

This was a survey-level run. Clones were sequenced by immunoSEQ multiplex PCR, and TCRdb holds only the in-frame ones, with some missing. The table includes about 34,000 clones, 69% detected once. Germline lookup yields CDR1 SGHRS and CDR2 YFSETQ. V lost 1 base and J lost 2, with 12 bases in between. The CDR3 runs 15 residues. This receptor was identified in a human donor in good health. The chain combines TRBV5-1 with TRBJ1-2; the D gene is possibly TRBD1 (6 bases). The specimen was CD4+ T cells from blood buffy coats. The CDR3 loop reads CASSLLQGLNYGYTF. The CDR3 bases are TGCGCCAGCAGCTTGTTACAGGGCCTAAACTATGGCTACACCTTC. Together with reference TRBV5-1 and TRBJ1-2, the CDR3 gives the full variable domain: KAGVTQTPRYLIKTRGQQVTLSCSPISGHRSVSWYQQTPGQGLQFLFEYFSETQRNKGNFPGRFSGRQFSNSRSEMNVSTLELGDSALYLCASSLLQGLNYGYTFGSGTRLTVV.